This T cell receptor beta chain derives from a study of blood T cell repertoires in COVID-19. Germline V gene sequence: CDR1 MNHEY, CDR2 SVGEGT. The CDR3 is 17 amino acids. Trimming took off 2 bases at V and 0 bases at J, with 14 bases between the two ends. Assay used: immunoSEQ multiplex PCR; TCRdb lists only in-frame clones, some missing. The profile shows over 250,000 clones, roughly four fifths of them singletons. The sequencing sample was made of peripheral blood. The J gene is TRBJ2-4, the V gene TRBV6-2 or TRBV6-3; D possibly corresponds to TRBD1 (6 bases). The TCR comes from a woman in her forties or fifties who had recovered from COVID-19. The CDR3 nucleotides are TGTGCCAGCAGTTACCCCCCGGACAGTCTAGCCAAAAACATTCAGTACTTC. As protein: CASSYPPDSLAKNIQYF.